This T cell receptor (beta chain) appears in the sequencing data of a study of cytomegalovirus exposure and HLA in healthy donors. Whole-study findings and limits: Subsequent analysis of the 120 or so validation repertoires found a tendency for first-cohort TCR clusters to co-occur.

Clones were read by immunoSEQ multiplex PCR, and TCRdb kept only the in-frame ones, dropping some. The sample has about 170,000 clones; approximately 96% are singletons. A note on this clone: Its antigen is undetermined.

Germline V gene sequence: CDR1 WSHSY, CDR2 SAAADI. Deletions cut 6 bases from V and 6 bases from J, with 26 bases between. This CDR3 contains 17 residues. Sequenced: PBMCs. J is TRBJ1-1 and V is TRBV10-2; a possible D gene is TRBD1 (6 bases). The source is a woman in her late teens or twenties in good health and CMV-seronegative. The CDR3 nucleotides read TGCGCCAGCAGCGCGATAACAGGGAGGGCCGCCGAATCTGAAGCTTTCTTT. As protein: CASSAITGRAAESEAFF.